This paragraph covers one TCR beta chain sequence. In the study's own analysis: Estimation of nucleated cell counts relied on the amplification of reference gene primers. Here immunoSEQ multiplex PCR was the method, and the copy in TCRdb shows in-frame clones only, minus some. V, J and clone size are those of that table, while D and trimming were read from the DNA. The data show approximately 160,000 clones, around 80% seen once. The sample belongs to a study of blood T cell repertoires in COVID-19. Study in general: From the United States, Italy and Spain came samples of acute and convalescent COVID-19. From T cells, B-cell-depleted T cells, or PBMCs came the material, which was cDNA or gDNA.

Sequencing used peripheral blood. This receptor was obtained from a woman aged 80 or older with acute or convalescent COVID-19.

The CDR3 sequence: CSVSIAGGPHTQYF. The CDR3 DNA reads as TGCAGCGTTTCTATAGCGGGAGGGCCCCATACGCAGTATTTT. The chain recombines TRBV29-1 with TRBJ2-3, with 11 bases matching TRBD2. J lost 7 bases, V lost 5 bases, and 8 bases had no gene match. Germline CDR1 is SQVTM and CDR2 is ANQGSEA. The CDR3 has 14 amino acids.